These 22 T cell receptor beta chains were sequenced from one sample in a study of T cells in Graves' hyperthyroidism and ophthalmopathy. RNA transcripts were the template for amplifying TCR beta CDR3 regions. Researchers ran a first-round RT-PCR on the TCR CDR3 using the HTBI primer set. TCRdb reprocessed the multiplex PCR reads via MiXCR and lists one record per CDR3 protein. The sample shows about 600,000 distinct CDR3 sequences, roughly 16% of them seen only once. Specimen: blood. These receptors all stem from a woman aged 40-49 years with Graves' ophthalmopathy.

V and J are TRBV6-1 and TRBJ2-2; 8 bases are shared with TRBD1. With V trimmed by 7 bases and J by 0 bases, 4 bases remained unmatched. CDR1 is MNHNS and CDR2 is SASEGT in the germline V gene. The length of the CDR3 is 15 residues. The CDR3 coding sequence is TGTGCCAGCACCCAGGGGGCCCCGAACACCGGGGAGCTGTTTTTT. This codes for CASTQGAPNTGELFF.

This clonotype has at least ten counts. This sequence joins TRBV28 and TRBJ2-7; 7 nucleotides align to TRBD2. Germline CDR1 reads MDHEN; CDR2 reads SYDVKM. Unmatched junction bases numbered 7, after V lost 8 bases and J lost 0 bases. The CDR3 has 14 amino acids. The CDR3 protein is CASGQLAISYEQYF. The CDR3 coding sequence is TGTGCCAGCGGCCAACTAGCGATCTCCTACGAGCAGTACTTC.

CDR3 nucleotide sequence: TGTGCCAGCAGCGTAGATGGTTTCAGCCGTAACAATGAGCAGTTCTTC. It encodes CASSVDGFSRNNEQFF. The rearrangement links TRBV3-1 to TRBJ2-1; no clear D gene. Germline CDR1 LGHDT, CDR2 YNNKEL (reference sequence). Trimming cost V 5 bases and J 5 bases, with 19 bases left between them. The CDR3 has 16 residues.

Only a few counts were recorded for this clonotype. This rearrangement joins TRBV7-9 to TRBJ2-1; 7 bases line up with TRBD2. The J segment lost 5 bases and the V segment lost 5 bases, leaving 15 bases of the junction unmatched. This CDR3 region has 17 residues. Germline loops: CDR1 SEHNR, CDR2 FQNEAQ (reference sequence). The CDR3 protein is CASSPRIWGGVDNEQFF. The DNA of the CDR3 is TGTGCCAGCAGCCCTCGAATTTGGGGGGGAGTGGACAATGAGCAGTTCTTC. Full variable domain (rest looked up from reference TRBV7-9 and TRBJ2-1): DTGVSQNPRHKITKRGQNVTFRCDPISEHNRLYWYRQTLGQGPEFLTYFQNEAQLEKSRLLSDRFSAERPKGSFSTLEIQRTEQGDSAMYLCASSPRIWGGVDNEQFFGPGTRLTVL.

This clonotype was observed at least ten times. The chain is built from TRBV28 and TRBJ2-7; 12 bases match TRBD1. The CDR3 consists of 18 residues. The germline gives CDR1 MDHEN, CDR2 SYDVKM. V gave up 5 bases and J gave up 2 bases; unmatched junction bases: 13. This chain's CDR3 is CASSPRDRGLLGAYEQYF. The CDR3, as DNA: TGTGCCAGCAGTCCCCGGGACAGGGGGCTTCTAGGCGCCTACGAGCAGTACTTC. The full variable domain, with the rest looked up from reference TRBV28 and TRBJ2-7, is DVKVTQSSRYLVKRTGEKVFLECVQDMDHENMFWYRQDPGLGLRLIYFSYDVKMKEKGDIPEGYSVSREKKERFSLILESASTNQTSMYLCASSPRDRGLLGAYEQYFGPGTRLTVT.

This clonotype was detected ten times or more. Here the CDR3 reads CASSYDRAGNSPLHF. CDR3 nucleotide sequence: TGTGCCAGCAGCTACGATCGCGCGGGTAATTCACCCCTCCACTTT. The chain carries TRBV11-1 and TRBJ1-6; D not certain. CDR3 size: 15 residues. The V and J ends lost 4 bases and 6 bases respectively, with 13 bases between them. CDR1 is SGHAT and CDR2 is FQDESV in the germline V gene (reference sequence). The entire variable domain, with the rest obtained from reference TRBV11-1 and TRBJ1-6, is as follows: EAEVAQSPRYKITEKSQAVAFWCDPISGHATLYWYRQILGQGPELLVQFQDESVVDDSQLPKDRFSAERLKGVDSTLKIQPAELGDSAMYLCASSYDRAGNSPLHFGNGTRLTVT.

This clonotype came up a few times. V is TRBV6-1 and J is TRBJ2-3; TRBD1 agrees at 8 bases. The germline V gene has CDR1 MNHNS and CDR2 SASEGT. Trimming at V came to 6 bases and at J to 2 bases, leaving 7 bases not matched to a gene. The CDR3 has 15 residues. The CDR3 DNA reads as TGTGCCAGCAGCGCGGACAGGGCCTACACAGATACGCAGTATTTT. This encodes CASSADRAYTDTQYF.

This clonotype was detected a few times. V gene TRBV14 combines with J gene TRBJ2-5, with D possibly TRBD2 on 5 matching bases. The CDR3 is made up of 13 amino acids. Trimming cost V 6 bases and J 4 bases, with 12 bases left between them. Germline V gene sequence: CDR1 SGHDN, CDR2 FVKESK. The CDR3 region is CASSRGARETQYF. DNA for the CDR3: TGTGCCAGCAGTCGGGGTGCGAGAGAGACCCAGTACTTC. Full variable domain (rest looked up from reference TRBV14 and TRBJ2-5): EAGVTQFPSHSVIEKGQTVTLRCDPISGHDNLYWYRRVMGKEIKFLLHFVKESKQDESGMPNNRFLAERTGGTYSTLKVQPAELEDSGVYFCASSRGARETQYFGPGTRLLVL.

This clonotype was counted only a few times. V and J are TRBV2 and TRBJ1-4; D possibly corresponds to TRBD1 (6 bases). Germline V gene data show CDR1 as SNHLY and CDR2 as FYNNEI. Trimming removed 5 bases from V and 7 bases from J, with 20 bases in between. This CDR3 has 16 residues. As DNA, the CDR3 is TGTGCCAGCAGTCCAGGGGAGGGAGACTTTGGTGAAAAACTGTTTTTT. Residues: CASSPGEGDFGEKLFF.

At least ten counts were recorded for this clonotype. V is TRBV5-1 and J is TRBJ2-3; unclear D gene. Germline V gene sequence: CDR1 SGHRS, CDR2 YFSETQ. V gave up 6 bases and J gave up 5 bases, with 16 bases separating them. The CDR3 is made up of 14 amino acids. CDR3 coding DNA: TGCGCCAGCACGGACCCGAGCGCGCTAGATACGCAGTATTTT. It translates to CASTDPSALDTQYF.

V is TRBV6-2 or TRBV6-3 and J is TRBJ2-2; the D gene is possibly TRBD1 (5 bases). Germline CDR1 reads MNHEY; CDR2 reads SVGEGT. The V end lost 9 bases, the J end lost 4 bases, and 18 bases lay between the germline ends. CDR3 size: 15 residues. The CDR3 reads CASKSGHQFTGELFF. In DNA, the CDR3 is TGTGCCAGTAAGTCCGGACATCAGTTCACCGGGGAGCTGTTTTTT.

This clonotype has a handful of counts. This chain links TRBV20-1 with TRBJ2-1, with 9 bases that match TRBD2. With 1 base clipped from V and 7 bases from J, the junction kept 8 bases outside the gene matches. The CDR3 is 15 residues long. Germline lookup yields CDR1 DFQATT and CDR2 SNEGSKA (reference sequence). DNA for the CDR3: TGCAGTGCTAGAGGCGCGGGGGGGAAGGGTAATGAGCAGTTCTTC. Its translation is CSARGAGGKGNEQFF.

This clonotype came up a few times. The genes are TRBV29-1 and TRBJ1-2, with TRBD1 matching 9 bases. V was clipped by 0 bases and J by 6 bases; unmatched bases: 2. Germline V lookup: CDR1 SQVTM, CDR2 ANQGSEA. The CDR3 totals 13 residues. This chain's CDR3 is CSVEDGTGNGYTF. CDR3 DNA: TGCAGCGTTGAAGACGGGACAGGGAATGGCTACACCTTC.

This clonotype was picked up a small number of times. J is TRBJ2-7 and V is TRBV20-1; the D is unclear. Trimming removed 0 bases from V and 3 bases from J, with 12 bases in between. Germline V CDR1 and CDR2: DFQATT, SNEGSKA (reference sequence). CDR3 length: 14 residues. DNA for the CDR3: TGCAGTGCTAGAGATAGGCAACTGAACTACGAGCAGTACTTC. Amino acids: CSARDRQLNYEQYF.

V is TRBV27 and J is TRBJ2-3, with D perhaps being TRBD1 or TRBD2 (5 bases each). The CDR3 extends over 11 amino acids. Germline V gene sequence: CDR1 MNHEY, CDR2 SMNVEV (reference sequence). The CDR3 nucleotides read TGTGCTAACGAAGTGGGGGTGACGCAGTATTTT. This gives the protein CANEVGVTQYF.

This rearrangement joins TRBV10-3 to TRBJ1-2; D possibly corresponds to TRBD1 (5 bases). Looked up from germline, CDR1 is ENHRY and CDR2 is SYGVKD. The CDR3 loop spans 13 amino acids. The V end lost 5 bases, the J end lost 2 bases, and 9 bases lay between the germline ends. The DNA of the CDR3 is TGTGCCATCAGTACGGGACGGAACTATGGCTACACCTTC. As protein: CAISTGRNYGYTF.

The rearrangement joins TRBV5-1 to TRBJ1-1, with D tentatively TRBD1 (5 bases). Trimming cost V 0 bases and J 4 bases, with 10 bases left between them. Germline lookup yields CDR1 SGHRS and CDR2 YFSETQ. The CDR3 covers 14 residues. In DNA form, the CDR3 reads TGCGCCAGCAGCTTGGCAGGGACGGGCACTGAAGCTTTCTTT. Translating gives CASSLAGTGTEAFF.

This clonotype turned up a few times. The gene calls are TRBV28 and TRBJ2-5; the match to TRBD2 covers 9 bases. CDR1 and CDR2 (germline): MDHEN, SYDVKM. V lost 1 base and J lost 0; bases outside the gene matches: 3. The CDR3 length is 16 residues. The CDR3: CASSLSSGTYQETQYF. The CDR3 DNA sequence: TGTGCCAGCAGTTTATCTAGCGGGACATACCAAGAGACCCAGTACTTC. Looking up the rest from reference TRBV28 and TRBJ2-5 gives the full variable domain: DVKVTQSSRYLVKRTGEKVFLECVQDMDHENMFWYRQDPGLGLRLIYFSYDVKMKEKGDIPEGYSVSREKKERFSLILESASTNQTSMYLCASSLSSGTYQETQYFGPGTRLLVL.

There are many counts of this clonotype. The genes are TRBV2 and TRBJ1-1; 9 bases map to TRBD1. The junction had 4 bases not matched to a gene; V was cut back by 5 bases and J by 3 bases. The CDR3 has 14 residues. Germline assignment: CDR1 SNHLY and CDR2 FYNNEI. The CDR3 spells CASSTGQGHTEAFF. The CDR3 nucleotides are TGTGCCAGCAGTACTGGACAGGGGCACACTGAAGCTTTCTTT.

The V gene is TRBV7-8, the J gene TRBJ2-5; 7 bases align to TRBD1. V lost 2 bases to trimming and J lost 2 bases; unmatched junction nucleotides: 17. Germline V CDR1 and CDR2: SGHVS, FQNEAQ. There are 19 residues in the CDR3. The CDR3 here is CASSLISGTAKRHQETQYF. The CDR3 DNA reads TGTGCCAGCAGCTTAATCAGTGGGACAGCCAAGAGACATCAAGAGACCCAGTACTTC.

This clonotype has more than one count but fewer than ten. The J gene is TRBJ1-1, the V gene TRBV10-3, with D possibly matching TRBD1 (5 bases). This CDR3 spans 14 amino acids. CDR1 and CDR2 (germline): ENHRY, SYGVKD. V dropped 4 bases and J dropped 0 bases, with 9 bases sitting between them. The DNA for the CDR3 is TGTGCCATCAGTGCGACAGACATGAACACTGAAGCTTTCTTT. Its protein is CAISATDMNTEAFF.

Worth noting for this clonotype: A junction boundary mismatches the germline segment, possibly from a read error. This chain uses TRBV7-9 with TRBJ2-3; D gene uncertain. In germline, CDR1 is SEHNR, CDR2 FQNEAQ (reference sequence). This CDR3 is built from 14 residues. In DNA form, the CDR3 reads TGTGCCAGCGGCTTACGAGATTATGAAGATACGCAGTATTTT. It is translated as CASGLRDYEDTQYF. The whole variable domain, filled in from reference TRBV7-9 and TRBJ2-3, reads DTGVSQNPRHKITKRGQNVTFRCDPISEHNRLYWYRQTLGQGPEFLTYFQNEAQLEKSRLLSDRFSAERPKGSFSTLEIQRTEQGDSAMYLCASGLRDYEDTQYFGPGTRLTVL.